This TCR beta chain was observed in a study of blood T cell repertoires in COVID-19. Study in general: COVID-19 samples from acute and convalescent phases originated in the United States, Italy and Spain.

Germline loops: CDR1 LGHDT, CDR2 YNNKEL (reference sequence). The V end was cut by 4 bases, the J end by 0 bases, with 12 bases between. CDR3 length equals 15 residues. Original data processing: Nucleated cell counts were estimated from reference gene primer amplification. Measured with immunoSEQ multiplex PCR; TCRdb has only the in-frame clones, and not every one. V, J and clone size are taken as reported in that table, and D and trimming were inferred from the DNA itself. Among 130,000 to 150,000 clones listed, 80% were seen once. This rearrangement joins TRBV3-1 (or the pseudogene TRBV3-2) to TRBJ1-1, with D perhaps TRBD1 (6 bases). Sample: peripheral blood. This TCR was recovered from a man between 60 and 70 years old with active or convalescent COVID-19. CDR3 nucleotides: TGTGCCAGCAGCCTACCGGACAGAATGAACACTGAAGCTTTCTTT. Translating it yields CASSLPDRMNTEAFF.